The 17 T cell receptor beta chains listed next were all sequenced from one sample in a study of T cells after yellow fever vaccination. TCRdb processed the 5' RACE reads anew with MiXCR; each CDR3 protein has one entry. Among some 320,000 distinct CDR3 sequences listed, roughly 4.3% were seen once. The sample in question was PBMCs, obtained 15 days after the yellow fever booster vaccination. The receptor source for this set is a man between 18 and 29 years old who received the YFV17D yellow fever vaccine.

The chain joins TRBV4-1 to TRBJ2-2; D ambiguous. The CDR3 sequence is 15 residues long. Trimming took 1 base from V and 6 from J, leaving 12 bases between them. Germline CDR1 reads MGHRA; CDR2 reads YSYEKL. CDR3 protein: CASSQVEVFAGELFF. CDR3 nucleotides: TGCGCCAGCAGCCAAGTCGAGGTATTCGCCGGGGAGCTGTTTTTT.

This clonotype was detected ten times or more. This sequence joins TRBV7-2 and TRBJ2-5, with TRBD1 identical over 9 bases. The CDR3 covers 15 residues. Trimming took 5 bases from V and 5 from J; bases not matched to a gene: 9. Germline V gene data show CDR1 as SGHTA and CDR2 as FQGNSA. DNA for the CDR3: TGTGCCAGCAGCACCAACAGGGGGCCGGAGGAGACCCAGTACTTC. The encoded protein is CASSTNRGPEETQYF.

The sample holds a few counts of this clonotype. This chain connects TRBV5-1 to TRBJ1-2; 10 bases align to TRBD1. The CDR3 is made up of 13 amino acids. The V gene's germline CDR1 is SGHRS and CDR2 YFSETQ. V shed 7 bases, J shed 4 bases, and the junction held 4 bases outside the gene matches. The CDR3 is CASGTGESYGYTF. The CDR3 DNA is TGCGCCAGCGGGACAGGGGAGTCCTATGGCTACACCTTC.

Many counts were recorded for this clonotype. The V and J genes are TRBV6-1 and TRBJ1-1, with D perhaps matching TRBD1 (6 bases). Trimming removed 3 bases at V and 4 bases at J, with 12 bases between. The CDR3 length is 14 residues. Germline V lookup: CDR1 MNHNS, CDR2 SASEGT. The CDR3 DNA sequence: TGTGCCAGCAGTGACAGGGGAATAGGCACTGAAGCTTTCTTT. Translating gives CASSDRGIGTEAFF.

This clonotype was seen ten or more times. The CDR3 sequence: CASSYPAGGPYNEQFF. The CDR3 DNA follows: TGTGCCAGCAGTTACCCAGCCGGGGGCCCATACAATGAGCAGTTCTTC. The V call is TRBV6-6, the J call TRBJ2-1; tentatively, D is TRBD1 or TRBD2 (6 bases each). This CDR3 spans 16 amino acids. Germline CDR1 is MNHNY and CDR2 is SVGAGI (reference sequence). The V and J ends lost 2 bases and 4 bases respectively, with 15 bases between them.

This clonotype was counted ten times or more. This chain connects TRBV29-1 to TRBJ1-1; D unresolved. This CDR3 region has 11 residues. From germline, CDR1 is SQVTM and CDR2 ANQGSEA. The V and J ends lost 7 bases and 7 bases respectively, with 13 bases between them. This CDR3 reads CSAGVTREAFF. In DNA, the CDR3 is TGCAGCGCTGGGGTGACCCGTGAAGCTTTCTTT.

This clonotype was counted at least ten times. The chain uses TRBV27 and TRBJ2-7; D remains ambiguous. V lost 0 bases, J lost 7 bases, and 4 bases lay in between. The CDR3 is made up of 11 amino acids. Germline loops: CDR1 MNHEY, CDR2 SMNVEV (reference sequence). The CDR3 here is CASSLSGEQYF. The CDR3 DNA reads TGTGCCAGCAGTTTATCTGGGGAGCAGTACTTC.

This clonotype was found many times. The chain uses TRBV20-1 and TRBJ2-2, with 7 bases fitting TRBD1. Looked up from germline, CDR1 is DFQATT and CDR2 is SNEGSKA (reference sequence). The CDR3 has 14 amino acids. V trimming: 0 bases; J trimming: 7 bases; junction bases outside the gene matches: 5. In DNA, the CDR3 is TGCAGTGCTAGAGACCAGAACAGGGGCGGGGAGCTGTTTTTT. Translation gives CSARDQNRGGELFF.

This clonotype was observed a few times. The V gene is TRBV7-9, the J gene TRBJ1-4; D not certain. The germline gives CDR1 SEHNR, CDR2 FQNEAQ (reference sequence). The length of the CDR3 is 14 residues. V lost 5 bases, J lost 8 bases, and 15 bases lay in between. CDR3 sequence: CASSPRGVQEKLFF. DNA of the CDR3: TGTGCCAGCAGCCCCCGCGGGGTACAGGAAAAACTGTTTTTT.

This clonotype was seen ten or more times. The chain has TRBV28 and TRBJ2-3; D possibly corresponds to TRBD1 (5 bases). V gave up 7 bases and J gave up 2 bases, with 13 bases separating them. The V gene's germline CDR1 is MDHEN and CDR2 SYDVKM. The CDR3 length is 14 residues. For the CDR3, the DNA is TGTGCCAGCAATACCAGGGTGAACACAGATACGCAGTATTTT. Protein product: CASNTRVNTDTQYF.

This clonotype has ten or more counts. V and J are TRBV6-2 or TRBV6-3 and TRBJ2-7; no definite D call. V lost 4 bases and J 1 base, leaving 8 bases between the germline ends. CDR1 is MNHEY and CDR2 is SVGEGT in the germline V gene. The CDR3 covers 13 residues. The CDR3 here is CASSSRPSYEQYF. The CDR3 DNA sequence: TGTGCCAGCAGTTCAAGGCCTTCCTACGAGCAGTACTTC.

CDR3 sequence: CASSLVAGGRYEQYV. CDR3 sequence (DNA): TGCGCCAGCAGCTTGGTTGCGGGGGGTAGGTACGAGCAGTACGTC. The V call is TRBV5-1, the J call TRBJ2-7, with 8 bases lining up with TRBD2. The length of the CDR3 is 15 residues. Trimming removed 0 bases from V and 4 bases from J; junction bases left unmatched: 6. CDR1 and CDR2 (germline): SGHRS, YFSETQ.

V and J are TRBV20-1 and TRBJ2-7; possibly TRBD1 for D (5 bases). The germline V and J ends were trimmed by 6 bases and 2 bases, with 14 bases remaining between them. Looked up from germline, CDR1 is DFQATT and CDR2 is SNEGSKA (reference sequence). The CDR3 totals 13 residues. The CDR3 DNA reads TGCAGTGCCAATACAGGAACCACCTACGAGCAGTACTTC. Translating gives CSANTGTTYEQYF.

This clonotype was observed at least ten times. The CDR3 loop is CASSLDNGRNEKLFF. The CDR3 coding sequence is TGTGCCAGCAGCTTGGATAACGGCCGAAATGAAAAACTGTTTTTT. The chain combines TRBV5-4 with TRBJ1-4; D unresolved. Trimming took 0 bases from V and 5 from J, leaving 11 bases between them. Germline CDR1 SGHNT, CDR2 YYREEE (reference sequence). The CDR3 totals 15 residues. Full variable domain (outside the CDR3, taken from reference TRBV5-4 and TRBJ1-4): ETGVTQSPTHLIKTRGQQVTLRCSSQSGHNTVSWYQQALGQGPQFIFQYYREEENGRGNFPPRFSGLQFPNYSSELNVNALELDDSALYLCASSLDNGRNEKLFFGSGTQLSVL.

The J gene is TRBJ2-1, the V gene TRBV10-3; perhaps TRBD2 as D (5 bases). Deletions cut 6 bases from V and 1 base from J, with 7 bases between. Looked up from germline, CDR1 is ENHRY and CDR2 is SYGVKD. The CDR3 loop spans 13 amino acids. DNA of the CDR3: TGTGCCATCAGGGGAGCATCCTACAATGAGCAGTTCTTC. This sequence encodes CAIRGASYNEQFF.

Ten or more counts support this clonotype. The genes are TRBV27 and TRBJ2-7; unclear D gene. V dropped 10 bases and J dropped 4 bases, with 20 bases sitting between them. Germline CDR1 is MNHEY and CDR2 is SMNVEV (reference sequence). This CDR3 has 14 amino acids. In nucleotides, the CDR3 is TGTGCCAACTCCTCCGACCTGAAGTCTTACGAGCAGTACGTC. Its protein is CANSSDLKSYEQYV.

This clonotype was detected many times. V usage is TRBV7-8 and J usage is TRBJ2-5, with D perhaps TRBD2 (5 bases). This CDR3 region has 16 residues. The V gene lost 4 bases and the J gene lost 5 bases, with 20 bases spanning the gap. In germline, CDR1 is SGHVS, CDR2 FQNEAQ. The CDR3 region has the DNA TGTGCCAGCAGCTCGAGACGACTACCCGGCGGCGAGACCCAGTACTTC. It specifies CASSSRRLPGGETQYF. Complete variable domain (other parts from reference TRBV7-8 and TRBJ2-5): GAGVSQSPRYKVAKRGQDVALRCDPISGHVSLFWYQQALGQGPEFLTYFQNEAQLDKSGLPSDRFFAERPEGSVSTLKIQRTQQEDSAVYLCASSSRRLPGGETQYFGPGTRLLVL.